The clone carrying this T cell receptor (beta chain) was recorded many times. Its cognate antigen is unknown. These data come from a study of T cells after yellow fever vaccination. Study-wide findings and caveats: The secondary response was weaker but peaked faster, day 5 versus 15. Once the booster was given, most primary-vaccination clones reappeared, at around 96% for CD4 and approximately 88% for CD8.

With 8 bases clipped from V and 3 bases from J, the junction kept 3 bases outside the gene matches. Per germline, CDR1 ENHRY and CDR2 SYGVKD. The CDR3 loop spans 13 amino acids. TCRdb itself ran the 5' RACE reads through MiXCR, one entry per CDR3 protein. This table has more than 95,000 distinct CDR3 sequences, 7.4% appearing once. The J gene is TRBJ2-3, the V gene TRBV10-3, with 9 bases identical to TRBD2. This sequence was found in a man younger than 35 who received the YFV17D yellow fever vaccine. The specimen comprised CD4+ T cells sorted from PBMCs, sampled roughly 10 days after the first yellow fever vaccination. The CDR3 region has the DNA TGTGCCATCGCGGGGGGGCCAACAGATACGCAGTATTTT. It encodes CAIAGGPTDTQYF.